Included here is one T cell receptor (beta chain) sequence, with context. Its antigen remains unidentified. Unmatched junction bases numbered 3, after V lost 4 bases and J lost 3 bases. CDR1 and CDR2 (germline): SGHNT, YYREEE (reference sequence). The length of the CDR3 is 15 residues. Primers for the PCR totalled 60 Vbeta and 13 Jbeta. The table came from immunoSEQ multiplex PCR; TCRdb's copy has only in-frame clones and leaves some out. The data contain approximately 150,000 clones, about 71% of them singletons. This record belongs to a study of cytomegalovirus exposure and HLA in healthy donors. Study-level information: Counted in an early data release were about 86 million unique TCRs from HLA-typed donors.

Study findings and constraints: 16,951 TCR beta sequences were associated with HLA alleles at 0.05 false discovery rate in a later analysis. Researchers reported in a later analysis that a missense DCLRE1C variant was tied to TCR beta V- and J-gene trimming.

The chain recombines TRBV5-4 with TRBJ2-3, with TRBD2 matching over 12 bases. Sequenced: PBMCs. The sequence came from a young woman in good health and CMV-seronegative. Here the CDR3 reads CASSLGLAGTDTQYF. CDR3 DNA sequence: TGTGCCAGCAGCCTTGGACTAGCGGGGACAGATACGCAGTATTTT.